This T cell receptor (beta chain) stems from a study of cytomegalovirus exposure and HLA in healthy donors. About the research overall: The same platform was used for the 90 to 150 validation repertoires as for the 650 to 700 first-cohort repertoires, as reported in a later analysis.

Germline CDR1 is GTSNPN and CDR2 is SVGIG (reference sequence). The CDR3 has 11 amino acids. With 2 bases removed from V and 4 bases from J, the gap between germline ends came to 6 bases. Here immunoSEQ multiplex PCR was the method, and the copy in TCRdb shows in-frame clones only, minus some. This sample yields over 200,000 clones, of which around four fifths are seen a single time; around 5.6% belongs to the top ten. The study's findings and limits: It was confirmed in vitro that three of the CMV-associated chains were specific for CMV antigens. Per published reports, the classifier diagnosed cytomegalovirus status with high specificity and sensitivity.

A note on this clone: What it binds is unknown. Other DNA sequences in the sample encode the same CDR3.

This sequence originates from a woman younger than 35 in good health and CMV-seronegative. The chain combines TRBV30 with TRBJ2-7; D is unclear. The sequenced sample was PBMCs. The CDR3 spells CAWSRSYEQYF. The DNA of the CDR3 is TGTGCCTGGAGTCGCTCATACGAGCAGTACTTC.